This TCR beta chain came from a study of cytomegalovirus exposure and HLA in healthy donors. Study-wide context: Earlier findings included 100 million to 130 million unique TCR beta sequences obtained from about 179 million T cells.

Deletions cut 3 bases from V and 6 bases from J, with 14 bases between. Germline assignment: CDR1 MNHEY and CDR2 SMNVEV (reference sequence). CDR3 length equals 14 residues. As concerns this clone: What it binds is unknown.

Primers included in the PCR were 60 Vbeta and 13 Jbeta primers. Generated by immunoSEQ multiplex PCR, the TCRdb table keeps only in-frame clones and is missing some. This sample carries 100,000 or so clones, roughly 12% of them seen once, and the ten largest clones take 15% to 20%. Study-level results: CMV serostatus alone was available as immune exposure information.

The clonotype was recovered from a man aged 40-50 years in good health and CMV-seropositive. The chain couples TRBV27 to TRBJ1-2; D is possibly TRBD1 (6 bases). The material sequenced was PBMCs. CDR3 in amino acids: CASSFNREGDGYTF. The CDR3 DNA sequence: TGTGCCAGCAGTTTTAACAGGGAGGGGGATGGCTACACCTTC.